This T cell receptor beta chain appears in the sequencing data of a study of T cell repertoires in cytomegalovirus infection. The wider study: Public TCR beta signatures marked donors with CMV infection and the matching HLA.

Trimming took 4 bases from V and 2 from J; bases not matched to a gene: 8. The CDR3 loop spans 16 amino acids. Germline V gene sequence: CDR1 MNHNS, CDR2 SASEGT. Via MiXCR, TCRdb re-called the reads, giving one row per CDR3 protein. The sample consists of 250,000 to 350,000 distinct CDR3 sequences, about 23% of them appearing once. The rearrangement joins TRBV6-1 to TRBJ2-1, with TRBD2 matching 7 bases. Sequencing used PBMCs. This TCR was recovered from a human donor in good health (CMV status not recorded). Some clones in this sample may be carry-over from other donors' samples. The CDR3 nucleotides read TGTGCCAGCAGTGTGACTAGCCTCTTCCCCTACAATGAGCAGTTCTTC. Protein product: CASSVTSLFPYNEQFF.